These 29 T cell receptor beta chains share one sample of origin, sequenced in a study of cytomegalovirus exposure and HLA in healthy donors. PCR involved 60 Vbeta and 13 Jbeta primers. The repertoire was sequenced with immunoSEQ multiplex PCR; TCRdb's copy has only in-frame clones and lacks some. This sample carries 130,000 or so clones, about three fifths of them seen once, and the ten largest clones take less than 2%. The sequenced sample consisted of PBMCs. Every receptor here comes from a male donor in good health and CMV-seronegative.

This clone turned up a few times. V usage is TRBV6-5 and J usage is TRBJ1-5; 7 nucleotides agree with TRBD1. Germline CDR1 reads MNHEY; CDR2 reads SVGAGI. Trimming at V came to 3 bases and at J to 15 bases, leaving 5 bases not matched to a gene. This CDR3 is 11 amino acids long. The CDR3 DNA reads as TGTGCCAGCAGTTATCGGGACAGTTGGCATTTT. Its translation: CASSYRDSWHF.

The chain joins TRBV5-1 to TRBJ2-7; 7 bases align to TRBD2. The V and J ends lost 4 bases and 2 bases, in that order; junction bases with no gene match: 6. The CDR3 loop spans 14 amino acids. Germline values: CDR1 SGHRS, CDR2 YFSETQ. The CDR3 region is CASSLAGGTYEQYF. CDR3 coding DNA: TGCGCCAGCAGCCTGGCCGGGGGGACCTACGAGCAGTACTTC. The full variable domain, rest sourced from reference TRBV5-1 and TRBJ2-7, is KAGVTQTPRYLIKTRGQQVTLSCSPISGHRSVSWYQQTPGQGLQFLFEYFSETQRNKGNFPGRFSGRQFSNSRSEMNVSTLELGDSALYLCASSLAGGTYEQYFGPGTRLTVT.

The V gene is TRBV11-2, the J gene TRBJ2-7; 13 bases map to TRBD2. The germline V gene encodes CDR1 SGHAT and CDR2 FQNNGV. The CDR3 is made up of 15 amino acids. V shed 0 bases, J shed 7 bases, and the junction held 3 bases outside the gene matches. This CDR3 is CASSLEGGLAGEQYF. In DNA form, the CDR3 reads TGTGCCAGCAGCTTAGAAGGGGGACTAGCGGGAGAGCAGTACTTC.

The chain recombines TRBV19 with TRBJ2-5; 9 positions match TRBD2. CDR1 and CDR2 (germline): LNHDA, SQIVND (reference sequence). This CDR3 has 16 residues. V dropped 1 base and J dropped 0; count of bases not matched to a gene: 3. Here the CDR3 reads CASSIVLAGYQETQYF. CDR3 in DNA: TGTGCCAGTAGTATAGTGCTAGCGGGGTACCAAGAGACCCAGTACTTC.

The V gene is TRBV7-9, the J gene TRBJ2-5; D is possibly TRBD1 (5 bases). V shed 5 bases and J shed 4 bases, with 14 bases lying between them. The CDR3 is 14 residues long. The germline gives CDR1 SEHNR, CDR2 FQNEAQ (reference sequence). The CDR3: CASSRVGRRETQYF. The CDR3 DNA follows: TGTGCCAGCAGCCGCGTGGGGCGGAGAGAGACCCAGTACTTC. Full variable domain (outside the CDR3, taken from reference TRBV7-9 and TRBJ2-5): DTGVSQNPRHKITKRGQNVTFRCDPISEHNRLYWYRQTLGQGPEFLTYFQNEAQLEKSRLLSDRFSAERPKGSFSTLEIQRTEQGDSAMYLCASSRVGRRETQYFGPGTRLLVL.

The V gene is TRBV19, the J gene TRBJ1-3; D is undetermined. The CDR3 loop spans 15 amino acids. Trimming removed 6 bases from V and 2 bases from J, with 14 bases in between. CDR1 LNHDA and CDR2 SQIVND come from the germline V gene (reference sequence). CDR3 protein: CASSPQKSAGNTIYF. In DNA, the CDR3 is TGTGCCAGTAGCCCGCAGAAGAGCGCTGGAAACACCATATATTTT.

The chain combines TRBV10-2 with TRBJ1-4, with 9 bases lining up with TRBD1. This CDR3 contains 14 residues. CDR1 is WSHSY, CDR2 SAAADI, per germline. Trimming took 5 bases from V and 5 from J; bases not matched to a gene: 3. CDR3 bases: TGCGCCAGCAGTACCGGGACAGGGAATGAAAAACTGTTTTTT. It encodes CASSTGTGNEKLFF.

CDR3 sequence reads: CASSPGYNQPQHF. In nucleotides, the CDR3 is TGTGCCAGCAGTCCAGGGTACAATCAGCCCCAGCATTTT. The chain couples TRBV6-1 to TRBJ1-5, with a possible D match to TRBD1 (5 bases). The CDR3 extends over 13 amino acids. Germline CDR1 is MNHNS and CDR2 is SASEGT. The V gene lost 5 bases and the J gene lost 3 bases, with 8 bases spanning the gap.

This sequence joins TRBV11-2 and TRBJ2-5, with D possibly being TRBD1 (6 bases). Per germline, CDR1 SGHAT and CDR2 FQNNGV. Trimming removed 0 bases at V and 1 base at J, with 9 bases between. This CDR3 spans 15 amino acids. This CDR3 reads CASSLDWTAQETQYF. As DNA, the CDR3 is TGTGCCAGCAGCTTAGATTGGACAGCCCAAGAGACCCAGTACTTC.

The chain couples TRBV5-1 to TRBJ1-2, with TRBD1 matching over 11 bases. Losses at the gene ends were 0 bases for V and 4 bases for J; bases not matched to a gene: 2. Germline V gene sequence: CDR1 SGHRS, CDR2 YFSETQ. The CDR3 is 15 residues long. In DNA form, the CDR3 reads TGCGCCAGCAGCTTGGAGGGACAGGGGGTCTATGGCTACACCTTC. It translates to CASSLEGQGVYGYTF.

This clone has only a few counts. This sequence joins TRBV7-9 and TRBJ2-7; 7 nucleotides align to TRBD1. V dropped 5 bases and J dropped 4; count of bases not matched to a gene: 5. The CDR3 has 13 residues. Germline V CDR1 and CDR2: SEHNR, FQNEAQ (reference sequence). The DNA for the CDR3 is TGTGCCAGCAGCGGGACAGAAAATTACGAGCAGTACTTC. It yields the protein CASSGTENYEQYF.

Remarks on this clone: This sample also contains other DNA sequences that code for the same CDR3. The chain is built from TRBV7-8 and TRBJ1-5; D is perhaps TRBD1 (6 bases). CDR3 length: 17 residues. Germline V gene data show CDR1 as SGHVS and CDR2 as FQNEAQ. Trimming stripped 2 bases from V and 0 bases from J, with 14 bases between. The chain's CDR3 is CASSLLGPGHSNQPQHF. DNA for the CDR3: TGTGCCAGCAGCTTACTGGGACCGGGACATAGCAATCAGCCCCAGCATTTT.

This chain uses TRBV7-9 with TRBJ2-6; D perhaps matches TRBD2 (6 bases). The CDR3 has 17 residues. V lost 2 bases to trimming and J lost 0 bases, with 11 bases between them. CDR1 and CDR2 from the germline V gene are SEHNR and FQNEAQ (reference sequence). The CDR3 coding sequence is TGTGCCAGCAGCTTATTGGGGGGTAGCTCTGGGGCCAACGTCCTGACTTTC. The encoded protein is CASSLLGGSSGANVLTF.

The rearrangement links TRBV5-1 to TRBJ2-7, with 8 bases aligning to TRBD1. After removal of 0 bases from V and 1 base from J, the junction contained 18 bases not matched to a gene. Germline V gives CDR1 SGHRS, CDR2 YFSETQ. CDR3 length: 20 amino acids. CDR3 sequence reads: CASSLGFGTGSSSFSYEQYF. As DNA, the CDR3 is TGCGCCAGCAGCTTGGGGTTCGGGACAGGCTCTTCGTCCTTTTCCTACGAGCAGTACTTC. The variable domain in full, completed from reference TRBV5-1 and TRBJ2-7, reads KAGVTQTPRYLIKTRGQQVTLSCSPISGHRSVSWYQQTPGQGLQFLFEYFSETQRNKGNFPGRFSGRQFSNSRSEMNVSTLELGDSALYLCASSLGFGTGSSSFSYEQYFGPGTRLTVT.

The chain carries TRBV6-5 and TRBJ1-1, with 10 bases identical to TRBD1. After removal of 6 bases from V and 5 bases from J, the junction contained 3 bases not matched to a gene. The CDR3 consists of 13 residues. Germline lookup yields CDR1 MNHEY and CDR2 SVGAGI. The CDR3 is CASRRQGATEAFF. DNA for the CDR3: TGTGCCAGCAGAAGACAGGGGGCAACTGAAGCTTTCTTT.

CDR3 sequence: CASSGYRASGNTIYF. CDR3 bases: TGTGCCAGCAGTGGGTACAGGGCCTCTGGAAACACCATATATTTT. J is TRBJ1-3 and V is TRBV6-1; perhaps TRBD1 as D (6 bases). This CDR3 contains 15 residues. The V end lost 4 bases, the J end lost 0 bases, and 10 bases lay between the germline ends. From germline, CDR1 is MNHNS and CDR2 SASEGT.

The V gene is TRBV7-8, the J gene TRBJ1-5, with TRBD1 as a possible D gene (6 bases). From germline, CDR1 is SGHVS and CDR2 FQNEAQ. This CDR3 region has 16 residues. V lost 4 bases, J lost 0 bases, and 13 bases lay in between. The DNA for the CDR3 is TGTGCCAGCAGCTCCTGGACAGCTAATAGCAATCAGCCCCAGCATTTT. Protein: CASSSWTANSNQPQHF.

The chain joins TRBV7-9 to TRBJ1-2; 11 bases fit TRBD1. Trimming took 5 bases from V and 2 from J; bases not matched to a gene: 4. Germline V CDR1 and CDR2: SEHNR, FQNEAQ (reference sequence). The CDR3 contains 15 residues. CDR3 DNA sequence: TGTGCCAGCAGCCGCCGGGACAGGGGGAACTATGGCTACACCTTC. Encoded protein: CASSRRDRGNYGYTF. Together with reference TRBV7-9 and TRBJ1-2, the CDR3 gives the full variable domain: DTGVSQNPRHKITKRGQNVTFRCDPISEHNRLYWYRQTLGQGPEFLTYFQNEAQLEKSRLLSDRFSAERPKGSFSTLEIQRTEQGDSAMYLCASSRRDRGNYGYTFGSGTRLTVV.

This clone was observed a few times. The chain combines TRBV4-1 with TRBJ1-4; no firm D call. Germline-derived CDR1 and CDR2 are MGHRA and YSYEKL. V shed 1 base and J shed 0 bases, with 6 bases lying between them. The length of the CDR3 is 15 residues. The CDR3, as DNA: TGCGCCAGCAGCCAAGCCAGAACAACTAATGAAAAACTGTTTTTT. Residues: CASSQARTTNEKLFF.

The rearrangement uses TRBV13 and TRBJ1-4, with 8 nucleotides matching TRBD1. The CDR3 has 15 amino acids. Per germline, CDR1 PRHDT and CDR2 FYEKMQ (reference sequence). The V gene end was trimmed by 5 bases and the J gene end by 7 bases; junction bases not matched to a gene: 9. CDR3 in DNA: TGTGCCAGCAGCACTAGGACAGGGATGATTGAAAAACTGTTTTTT. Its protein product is CASSTRTGMIEKLFF.

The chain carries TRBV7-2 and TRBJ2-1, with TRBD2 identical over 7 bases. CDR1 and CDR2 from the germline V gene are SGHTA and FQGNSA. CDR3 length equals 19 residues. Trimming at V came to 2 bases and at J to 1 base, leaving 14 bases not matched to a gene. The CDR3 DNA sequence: TGTGCCAGCAGCTTACAGCTGGGGACTAACTTAGGATCCTACAATGAGCAGTTCTTC. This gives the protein CASSLQLGTNLGSYNEQFF.

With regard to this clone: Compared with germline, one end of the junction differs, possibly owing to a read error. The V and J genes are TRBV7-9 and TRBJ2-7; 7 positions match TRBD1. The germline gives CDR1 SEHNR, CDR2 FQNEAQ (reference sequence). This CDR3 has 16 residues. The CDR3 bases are TGTTCCAGCAGCTCACTTCTAGACAGGGCCGGTGAAGAGCAGTACTTC. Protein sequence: CSSSSLLDRAGEEQYF. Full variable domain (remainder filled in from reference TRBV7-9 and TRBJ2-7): DTGVSQNPRHKITKRGQNVTFRCDPISEHNRLYWYRQTLGQGPEFLTYFQNEAQLEKSRLLSDRFSAERPKGSFSTLEIQRTEQGDSAMYLCSSSSLLDRAGEEQYFGPGTRLTVT.

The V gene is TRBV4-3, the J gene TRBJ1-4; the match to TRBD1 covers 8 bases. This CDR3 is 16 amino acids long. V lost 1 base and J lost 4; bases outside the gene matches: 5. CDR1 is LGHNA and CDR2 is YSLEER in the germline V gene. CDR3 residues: CASSQGEDRDNEKLFF. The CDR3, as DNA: TGCGCCAGCAGCCAAGGAGAGGACAGGGATAATGAAAAACTGTTTTTT.

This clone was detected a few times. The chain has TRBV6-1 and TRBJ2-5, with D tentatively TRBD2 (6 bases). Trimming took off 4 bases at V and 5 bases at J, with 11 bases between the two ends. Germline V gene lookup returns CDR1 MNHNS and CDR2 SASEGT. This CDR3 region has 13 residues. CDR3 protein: CASSVIAEETQYF. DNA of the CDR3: TGTGCCAGCAGTGTGATAGCGGAGGAGACCCAGTACTTC.

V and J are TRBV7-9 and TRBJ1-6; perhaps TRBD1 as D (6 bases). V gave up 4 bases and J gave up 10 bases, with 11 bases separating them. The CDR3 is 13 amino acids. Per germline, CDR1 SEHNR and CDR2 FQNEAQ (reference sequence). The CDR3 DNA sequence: TGTGCCAGCAGCTCCCCAGGGGTGTCACCCCTCCACTTT. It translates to CASSSPGVSPLHF. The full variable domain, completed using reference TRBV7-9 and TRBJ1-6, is DTGVSQNPRHKITKRGQNVTFRCDPISEHNRLYWYRQTLGQGPEFLTYFQNEAQLEKSRLLSDRFSAERPKGSFSTLEIQRTEQGDSAMYLCASSSPGVSPLHFGNGTRLTVT.

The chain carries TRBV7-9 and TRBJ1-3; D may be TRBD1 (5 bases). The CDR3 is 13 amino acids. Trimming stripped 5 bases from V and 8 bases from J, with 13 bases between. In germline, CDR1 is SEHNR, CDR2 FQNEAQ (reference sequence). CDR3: CASSRPGYHTIYF. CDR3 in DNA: TGTGCCAGCAGCCGTCCAGGGTATCACACCATATATTTT. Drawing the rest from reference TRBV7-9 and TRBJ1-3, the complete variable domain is DTGVSQNPRHKITKRGQNVTFRCDPISEHNRLYWYRQTLGQGPEFLTYFQNEAQLEKSRLLSDRFSAERPKGSFSTLEIQRTEQGDSAMYLCASSRPGYHTIYFGEGSWLTVV.

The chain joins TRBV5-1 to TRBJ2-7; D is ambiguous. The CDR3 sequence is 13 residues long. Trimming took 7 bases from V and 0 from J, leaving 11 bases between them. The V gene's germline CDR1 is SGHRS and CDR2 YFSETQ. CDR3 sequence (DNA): TGCGCCAGCGCCGACACCTTCTCCTACGAGCAGTACTTC. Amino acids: CASADTFSYEQYF.

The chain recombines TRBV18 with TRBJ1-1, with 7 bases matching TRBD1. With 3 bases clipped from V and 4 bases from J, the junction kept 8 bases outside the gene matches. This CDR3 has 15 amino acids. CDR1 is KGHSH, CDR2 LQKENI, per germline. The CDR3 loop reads CASSPSRTGATEAFF. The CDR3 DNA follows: TGTGCCAGCTCACCTTCGCGGACAGGAGCCACTGAAGCTTTCTTT.

Here the CDR3 DNA reads TGTGCCAGCAGTCCACCGGGACAGGATTCCACTGAAGCTTTCTTT. Translating gives CASSPPGQDSTEAFF. V and J are TRBV27 and TRBJ1-1; 8 bases are shared with TRBD1. The CDR3 is made up of 15 amino acids. J gave up 4 bases and V 5 bases, and 9 bases lay outside the gene matches. Germline-derived CDR1 and CDR2 are MNHEY and SMNVEV (reference sequence).